This entry features one T cell receptor beta chain sequence. Its antigen is still unknown. Base qualities are missing; no much larger clone stands one base away. The sample originates from a study of beta chain features in type 1 diabetes (dated by TCRdb to 2017 to 2018). General notes on the study: Mean age, gender distribution, total cell number and subset yield were not different between patients and healthy donors. A total of about 99,000,000 sorted cells were examined across all samples, and RNA yield correlated strongly with the number of cells per subset. The study compared TCRB repertoires of sorted circulating CD4+ T cell subsets between recently diagnosed type 1 diabetes patients and matched healthy donors. Naive and central memory subsets were obtained from all 28 donors, but regulatory and stem cell-like memory subsets were isolated from only 8 patients and roughly eight healthy donors. The full study reports these points: Naive, central memory and regulatory TCRB repertoires appeared more similar among patients than among healthy donors. Fewer insertions and more nucleotide deletions at VDJ recombination sites were observed in patients with type 1 diabetes, implying thymic rearrangement abnormalities. Sequencing cDNA rather than genomic DNA could over-represent highly expressing activated cells, although activation and CD3 levels did not differ between groups. A moderate but significant shortening of TCRB CDR3 length was observed in type 1 diabetes patients in all four CD4+ subsets. Only small numbers of individuals were included in the HLA sub-analyses, which left unresolved whether HLA type had any influence on TCRB rearrangement. Shorter templates might have been favored by PCR, but patient and control samples were amplified and corrected together, so both groups would have been affected equally by any skew.

A single peripheral blood draw of around 0.11 L on average was collected from each donor into heparinised tubes. Using a panel that included CD45RO, CCR7, CD25, CD127, CD95 and CD27, naive, central memory, regulatory and stem cell-like memory CD4+ T cells were sorted on a BD FACSAria II. A purity above 98% was achieved for all sorted populations. PBMCs were isolated right away by Lymphoprep density gradient centrifugation and were stained directly, without culture. Samples were stained and sorted in pairs, with one healthy donor and one patient per experiment, so that batch effects were minimized. The junction carries 14 bases between V and J, which are trimmed by 5 bases and 2 bases respectively. CDR1 and CDR2 (SGHAT, FQNNGV) derive from the germline V gene. Including the terminal cysteine and phenylalanine, the CDR3 comprises 15 residues. The only DNA kept is the CDR3, 45 bases in frame from the first base.

The entire isolated RNA was reverse transcribed using the High Capacity cDNA Reverse Transcription Kit, and thus expressed TCRB transcripts were sequenced. Naive, central memory and regulatory T cell samples underwent deep immunoSEQ sequencing, averaging about 3.57 million total reads per sample. After sorted cells were lysed in RLT buffer, RNA was extracted with DNase-treated RNeasy Micro or Mini kits, with the choice depending on cell number. Each cell subset was processed separately to prevent cross-contamination, with patient and healthy donor samples processed together. The immunoSEQ multiplex PCR was used to amplify TCRB sequences from cDNA, yielding 87-bp fragments that span the CDR3 region. Amplicons were sequenced on the Illumina HiSeq platform. Per the original workflow: PCR bias was computationally corrected using synthetic template baselines, reads within Hamming distance 2 were collapsed, and singletons that could not be merged were discarded. By aligning reads against IMGT, V, D and J genes, CDR3 length, and insertions or deletions at six rearrangement sites were assigned. Clonotype counts were normalized to sorted cell number within each subset before computing true diversity and Gini coefficients with the tcR R package. The overlap coefficient, calculated on TCRB nucleotide sequences, was used to measure repertoire sharing. TCRdb mirrors the immuneACCESS table, restricted to in-frame sequences. Some clones are absent from its copies; in checked studies, under half trace to an unresolved V gene, and the reason for the others is unknown. V and J calls and clone size follow that table, whereas D and trimming were derived from the DNA. Across this sample there are over 150,000 clones, with about 8.1% seen only once. Together, the top ten hold 0.5% to 0.65% of the sample.

Here the chain combines TRBV11-2 and TRBJ2-3; the D gene is possibly TRBD1, with 6 bases matching. The receptor comes from a man younger than 30 in good health. The sequenced sample consisted of central memory CD4+ T cells from blood. The sequenced DNA is TGTGCCAGCAGCACCTGGACAGAGGTCACAGATACGCAGTATTTT. Its translation is CASSTWTEVTDTQYF.